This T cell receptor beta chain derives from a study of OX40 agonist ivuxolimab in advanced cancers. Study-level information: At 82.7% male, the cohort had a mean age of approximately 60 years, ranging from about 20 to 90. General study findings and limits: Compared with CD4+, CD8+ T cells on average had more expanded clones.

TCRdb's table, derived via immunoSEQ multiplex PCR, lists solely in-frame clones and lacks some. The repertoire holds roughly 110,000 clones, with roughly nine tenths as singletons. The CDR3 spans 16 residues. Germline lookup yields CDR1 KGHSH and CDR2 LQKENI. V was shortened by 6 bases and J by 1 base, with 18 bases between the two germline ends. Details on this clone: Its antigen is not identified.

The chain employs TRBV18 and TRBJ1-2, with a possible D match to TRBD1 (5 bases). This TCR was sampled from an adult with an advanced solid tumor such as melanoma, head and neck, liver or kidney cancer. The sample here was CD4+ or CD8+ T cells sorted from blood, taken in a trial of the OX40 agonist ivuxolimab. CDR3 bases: TGTGCCAGCTCGCCCCCCGGGCAGGGCAGTAACTATGGCTACACCTTC. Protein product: CASSPPGQGSNYGYTF.